A selection of T cell receptor beta chains follows, all from one sample in a study of immune cell composition in non-small cell lung cancer. Assay: immunoSEQ multiplex PCR; the TCRdb copy retains only in-frame clones and omits some. The sample records about 13,000 clones, about 70% being singletons. The sample comprised lung tumor tissue. These receptors were obtained from a human donor with non-small cell lung cancer. Each CDR3 is given with its conserved first and last residue. D genes are given only for firm matches. Clone size is shown for a subset of rows, as once, few, many or a class of expanded clone.

d_call: NA
clone_size: NA
v_call: TRBV5-1
j_call: TRBJ2-3
cdr3_length: 14
cdr3_nt: TGCGCCAGTTCCCCGCAGGTTAGCACAGATACGCAGTATTTT
cdr3_aa: CASSPQVSTDTQYF

d_call: NA
clone_size: few
v_call: TRBV19
j_call: TRBJ1-1
cdr3_length: 15
cdr3_nt: TGTGCCAGTAGTCTAACTACAGGGCCGTGGACTGAAGCTTTCTTT
cdr3_aa: CASSLTTGPWTEAFF

d_call: NA
clone_size: NA
v_call: TRBV14
j_call: TRBJ2-3
cdr3_length: 16
cdr3_nt: TGTGCCAGCAGCCAAGATCGGGGATACGGAGCAGATACGCAGTATTTT
cdr3_aa: CASSQDRGYGADTQYF

d_call: NA
clone_size: NA
v_call: TRBV19
j_call: TRBJ2-3
cdr3_length: 16
cdr3_nt: TGTGCCAGTAGTCGGGGACTCAGGCCTAGCACAGATACGCAGTATTTT
cdr3_aa: CASSRGLRPSTDTQYF

d_call: NA
clone_size: NA
v_call: TRBV2
j_call: TRBJ2-5
cdr3_length: 11
cdr3_nt: TGTGCCAGCCTAGGAGCTGAGACCCAGTACTTC
cdr3_aa: CASLGAETQYF

d_call: TRBD1
clone_size: few
v_call: TRBV2
j_call: TRBJ1-2
cdr3_length: 14
cdr3_nt: TGTGCCAGCAGTGGACAGGGGTTGTACTATGGCTACACCTTC
cdr3_aa: CASSGQGLYYGYTF

d_call: TRBD1
clone_size: NA
v_call: TRBV7-6
j_call: TRBJ1-1
cdr3_length: 15
cdr3_nt: TGTGCCAGCAGCTTGGTTTCCGGGACAGGGGCTGAAGCTTTCTTT
cdr3_aa: CASSLVSGTGAEAFF

d_call: NA
clone_size: NA
v_call: TRBV29-1
j_call: TRBJ2-7
cdr3_length: 12
cdr3_nt: TGCAGCGTTGCTGGACAGACATACGAGCAGTACTTC
cdr3_aa: CSVAGQTYEQYF

d_call: NA
clone_size: NA
v_call: TRBV4-2
j_call: TRBJ2-7
cdr3_length: 13
cdr3_nt: TGTGCCAGCAGCCAAGAGGGACAACGCGAGCAGTACTTC
cdr3_aa: CASSQEGQREQYF

d_call: NA
clone_size: NA
v_call: TRBV6-1
j_call: TRBJ1-5
cdr3_length: 13
cdr3_nt: TGTGCCAGCAGTCTAACAGGGCGACAGCCCCAGCATTTT
cdr3_aa: CASSLTGRQPQHF

d_call: TRBD2
clone_size: once
v_call: TRBV9
j_call: TRBJ2-3
cdr3_length: 15
cdr3_nt: TGTGCCAGCAGCCCCGGTAGCGGGGGTGCAGATACGCAGTATTTT
cdr3_aa: CASSPGSGGADTQYF

d_call: NA
clone_size: NA
v_call: TRBV2
j_call: TRBJ1-5
cdr3_length: 16
cdr3_nt: TGTGCCAGCAGTGAAGCGTCCAGACTCTCGGGGCAGCCCCAGCATTTT
cdr3_aa: CASSEASRLSGQPQHF

d_call: NA
clone_size: NA
v_call: TRBV7-9
j_call: TRBJ2-5
cdr3_length: 12
cdr3_nt: TGTGCCAGCAGGTCGACAGAAGAGACCCAGTACTTC
cdr3_aa: CASRSTEETQYF

d_call: TRBD1
clone_size: NA
v_call: TRBV19
j_call: TRBJ2-7
cdr3_length: 15
cdr3_nt: TGTGCCAGTAGTATCCAAGCAGGGGGCCGGTACGAGCAGTACTTC
cdr3_aa: CASSIQAGGRYEQYF

d_call: NA
clone_size: NA
v_call: TRBV7-2
j_call: TRBJ1-2
cdr3_length: 13
cdr3_nt: TGTGCCAGCAGCTTAGGAGAAAACTATGGCTACACCTTC
cdr3_aa: CASSLGENYGYTF

d_call: NA
clone_size: NA
v_call: TRBV7-9
j_call: TRBJ2-1
cdr3_length: 14
cdr3_nt: TGTGCCAGCAGCTGGTTAACAGGGAATATTGAGCAGTTCTTC
cdr3_aa: CASSWLTGNIEQFF

d_call: NA
clone_size: NA
v_call: TRBV28
j_call: TRBJ1-1
cdr3_length: 14
cdr3_nt: TGTGCCAGCAGTTTACGGGGGGGACTCACTGAAGCTTTCTTT
cdr3_aa: CASSLRGGLTEAFF

d_call: NA
clone_size: NA
v_call: TRBV19
j_call: TRBJ1-2
cdr3_length: 15
cdr3_nt: TGTGCCAGTAGTAATGTTTTGGGCAGTAACTATGGCTACACCTTC
cdr3_aa: CASSNVLGSNYGYTF

d_call: TRBD1
clone_size: NA
v_call: TRBV7-2
j_call: TRBJ2-7
cdr3_length: 14
cdr3_nt: TGTGCCAGCAGCCGGGACAGGGGGTCGAGCGAGCAGTACTTC
cdr3_aa: CASSRDRGSSEQYF

d_call: TRBD1
clone_size: NA
v_call: TRBV5-4
j_call: TRBJ2-7
cdr3_length: 15
cdr3_nt: TGTGCCAGCTCGGACAGGGTGGGCCGCTGGGACGAGCAGTACTTC
cdr3_aa: CASSDRVGRWDEQYF

d_call: NA
clone_size: NA
v_call: TRBV29-1
j_call: TRBJ2-1
cdr3_length: 11
cdr3_nt: TGCAGCGTTGCGGCTAGTATTGAGCAGTTCTTC
cdr3_aa: CSVAASIEQFF

d_call: NA
clone_size: NA
v_call: TRBV4-3
j_call: TRBJ1-4
cdr3_length: 16
cdr3_nt: TGCGCCAGCAGCCAAGCTCTAGGGGCAACTAATGAAAAACTGTTTTTT
cdr3_aa: CASSQALGATNEKLFF

d_call: TRBD1
clone_size: NA
v_call: TRBV7-8
j_call: TRBJ2-7
cdr3_length: 14
cdr3_nt: TGTGCCAGCTCCCCGGGACAGAGCTCCTACGAGCAGTACTTC
cdr3_aa: CASSPGQSSYEQYF

d_call: TRBD1
clone_size: NA
v_call: TRBV15
j_call: TRBJ2-1
cdr3_length: 14
cdr3_nt: TGTGCCACCAGCAGAAGTGACAGGGCCGGTGAGCAGTTCTTC
cdr3_aa: CATSRSDRAGEQFF

d_call: TRBD1
clone_size: NA
v_call: TRBV6-1
j_call: TRBJ2-3
cdr3_length: 15
cdr3_nt: TGTGCCAGCAGAAGACCGGGACAGGGGAGGGATACGCAGTATTTT
cdr3_aa: CASRRPGQGRDTQYF

d_call: TRBD2
clone_size: NA
v_call: TRBV5-1
j_call: TRBJ2-7
cdr3_length: 13
cdr3_nt: TGCGCCAGCAGCCAACGGGAGGGCCTCGAGCAGTACTTC
cdr3_aa: CASSQREGLEQYF

d_call: TRBD1
clone_size: NA
v_call: TRBV7-3
j_call: TRBJ2-2
cdr3_length: 19
cdr3_nt: TGTGCCAGCAGCTTACGCGGACAGGGCAACGTAGCGAACACCGGGGAGCTGTTTTTT
cdr3_aa: CASSLRGQGNVANTGELFF

d_call: TRBD2
clone_size: NA
v_call: TRBV9
j_call: TRBJ2-1
cdr3_length: 15
cdr3_nt: TGTGCCAGCAGTATGAGCGGGAGCTCCTACAATGAGCAGTTCTTC
cdr3_aa: CASSMSGSSYNEQFF

d_call: TRBD1
clone_size: once
v_call: TRBV28
j_call: TRBJ2-7
cdr3_length: 15
cdr3_nt: TGTGCCAGCAGTACCCAGGGACAGGCCCACTACGAGCAGTACTTC
cdr3_aa: CASSTQGQAHYEQYF

d_call: TRBD1
clone_size: few
v_call: TRBV11-1
j_call: TRBJ1-6
cdr3_length: 14
cdr3_nt: TGTGCCAGCAGCCCACGACAGGGTAGTAAACCCCTCCACTTT
cdr3_aa: CASSPRQGSKPLHF

d_call: TRBD1
clone_size: NA
v_call: TRBV2
j_call: TRBJ1-2
cdr3_length: 14
cdr3_nt: TGTGCCAGCAGTCCCGGACAGGGGGCCTATGGCTACACCTTC
cdr3_aa: CASSPGQGAYGYTF

d_call: NA
clone_size: NA
v_call: TRBV5-1
j_call: TRBJ2-1
cdr3_length: 15
cdr3_nt: TGCGCCAGCAGCCCAGTGGCAGGGGCCTACAATGAGCAGTTCTTC
cdr3_aa: CASSPVAGAYNEQFF

d_call: NA
clone_size: once
v_call: TRBV30
j_call: TRBJ2-3
cdr3_length: 14
cdr3_nt: TGTGCCTGGAGTGTACAGCAGGGAATGGATACGCAGTATTTT
cdr3_aa: CAWSVQQGMDTQYF

d_call: TRBD2
clone_size: NA
v_call: TRBV7-2
j_call: TRBJ2-1
cdr3_length: 13
cdr3_nt: TGTGCCAGCAGCCCCACGACTAGCCATGAGCAGTTCTTC
cdr3_aa: CASSPTTSHEQFF

d_call: TRBD2
clone_size: NA
v_call: TRBV7-9
j_call: TRBJ2-3
cdr3_length: 15
cdr3_nt: TGTGCCAGCAGTCCTTCTAGCGGGGGGGCAGATACGCAGTATTTT
cdr3_aa: CASSPSSGGADTQYF

d_call: TRBD2
clone_size: once
v_call: TRBV19
j_call: TRBJ2-3
cdr3_length: 17
cdr3_nt: TGTGCCAGTAGTTTTCCCTCCTCTAGCGGGGTCACAGATACGCAGTATTTT
cdr3_aa: CASSFPSSSGVTDTQYF

d_call: TRBD2
clone_size: NA
v_call: TRBV5-6
j_call: TRBJ2-7
cdr3_length: 15
cdr3_nt: TGTGCCAGCAGCCCCGGGGGGGGCAGAGCCTACGAGCAGTACTTC
cdr3_aa: CASSPGGGRAYEQYF

d_call: NA
clone_size: once
v_call: TRBV7-2
j_call: TRBJ1-2
cdr3_length: 15
cdr3_nt: TGTGCCAGCAGCGTAAGACACCGTAATAACTATGGCTACACCTTC
cdr3_aa: CASSVRHRNNYGYTF

d_call: TRBD1
clone_size: NA
v_call: TRBV2
j_call: TRBJ2-5
cdr3_length: 14
cdr3_nt: TGTGCCAGCCGAAGTACAGGGGGTCAGGAGACCCAGTACTTC
cdr3_aa: CASRSTGGQETQYF

d_call: NA
clone_size: NA
v_call: TRBV27
j_call: TRBJ2-7
cdr3_length: 17
cdr3_nt: TGTGCCAGCAGTTTATCGGCGGGATCCACCCTAACGGGGGAGCAGTACTTC
cdr3_aa: CASSLSAGSTLTGEQYF

d_call: NA
clone_size: once
v_call: TRBV5-6
j_call: TRBJ1-2
cdr3_length: 14
cdr3_nt: TGTGCCAGCAGCCCCGAGGCAGGGAACTATGGCTACACCTTC
cdr3_aa: CASSPEAGNYGYTF

d_call: TRBD1
clone_size: NA
v_call: TRBV27
j_call: TRBJ1-2
cdr3_length: 14
cdr3_nt: TGTGCCAGCAGTCCTCGCAGGGGGGCCTATGGCTACACCTTC
cdr3_aa: CASSPRRGAYGYTF

d_call: NA
clone_size: NA
v_call: TRBV6-1
j_call: TRBJ1-1
cdr3_length: 14
cdr3_nt: TGTGCCAGCAGGAGGGACAACTTGAACACTGAAGCTTTCTTT
cdr3_aa: CASRRDNLNTEAFF

d_call: NA
clone_size: NA
v_call: TRBV30
j_call: TRBJ2-7
cdr3_length: 12
cdr3_nt: TGTGCCTGGAGTCGGGGTCCCTACGAGCAGTACTTC
cdr3_aa: CAWSRGPYEQYF

d_call: NA
clone_size: NA
v_call: TRBV12-1
j_call: TRBJ2-1
cdr3_length: 15
cdr3_nt: TGTGCCAGCAGCCTACAGGGGGGGGAAGACAATGAGCAGTTCTTC
cdr3_aa: CASSLQGGEDNEQFF

d_call: NA
clone_size: few
v_call: TRBV7-9
j_call: TRBJ2-5
cdr3_length: 15
cdr3_nt: TGTGCCAGCAGCAGAAGTCCAGGCCTCCAAGAGACCCAGTACTTC
cdr3_aa: CASSRSPGLQETQYF

d_call: TRBD1
clone_size: NA
v_call: TRBV11-2
j_call: TRBJ1-5
cdr3_length: 16
cdr3_nt: TGTGCCAGCAGCGGAGGGACAGGGTTTGGCAATCAGCCCCAGCATTTT
cdr3_aa: CASSGGTGFGNQPQHF

d_call: TRBD1
clone_size: once
v_call: TRBV4-1
j_call: TRBJ2-1
cdr3_length: 18
cdr3_nt: TGCGCCAGCAGCCAAGATTGGTTTGGGACAGGGGGGACGGATGAGCAGTTCTTC
cdr3_aa: CASSQDWFGTGGTDEQFF

d_call: NA
clone_size: once
v_call: TRBV18
j_call: TRBJ1-1
cdr3_length: 17
cdr3_nt: TGTGCCAGCTCACCACGAGGGACAAGCAGAATGAACACTGAAGCTTTCTTT
cdr3_aa: CASSPRGTSRMNTEAFF

d_call: NA
clone_size: few
v_call: TRBV29-1
j_call: TRBJ1-3
cdr3_length: 12
cdr3_nt: TGCAGCGCGGGGGAATCCGGAAACACCATATATTTT
cdr3_aa: CSAGESGNTIYF

d_call: TRBD1
clone_size: NA
v_call: TRBV5-6
j_call: TRBJ1-5
cdr3_length: 15
cdr3_nt: TGTGCCAGCAGCTTGGGCCCACAGGGGTCTGAGCCCCAGCATTTT
cdr3_aa: CASSLGPQGSEPQHF

d_call: NA
clone_size: NA
v_call: TRBV6-5
j_call: TRBJ1-1
cdr3_length: 14
cdr3_nt: TGTGCCAGCAGCCCAGTTGCCCTGAACACTGAAGCTTTCTTT
cdr3_aa: CASSPVALNTEAFF

d_call: TRBD1
clone_size: NA
v_call: TRBV7-8
j_call: TRBJ2-7
cdr3_length: 16
cdr3_nt: TGTGCCAGCAGTCGCCGAGGACAGGGGGTTTCCTACGAGCAGTACTTC
cdr3_aa: CASSRRGQGVSYEQYF